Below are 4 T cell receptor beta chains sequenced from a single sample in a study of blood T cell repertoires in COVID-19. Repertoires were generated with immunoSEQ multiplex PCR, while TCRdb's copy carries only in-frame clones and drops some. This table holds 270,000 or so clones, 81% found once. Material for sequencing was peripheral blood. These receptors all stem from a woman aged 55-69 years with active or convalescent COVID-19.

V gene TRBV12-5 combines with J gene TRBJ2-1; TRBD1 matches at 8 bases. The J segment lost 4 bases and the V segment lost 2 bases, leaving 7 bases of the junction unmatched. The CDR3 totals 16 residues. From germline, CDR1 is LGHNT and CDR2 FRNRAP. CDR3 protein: CASGLPRQGLYNEQFF. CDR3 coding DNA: TGTGCTAGTGGTTTGCCCCGACAGGGGCTGTACAATGAGCAGTTCTTC.

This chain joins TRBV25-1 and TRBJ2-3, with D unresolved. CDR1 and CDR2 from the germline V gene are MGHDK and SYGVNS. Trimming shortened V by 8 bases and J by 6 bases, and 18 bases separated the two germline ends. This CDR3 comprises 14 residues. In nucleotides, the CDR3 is TGTGCCAGCGCGGCCGTCTCCCCTCGGGATACGCAGTATTTT. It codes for CASAAVSPRDTQYF.

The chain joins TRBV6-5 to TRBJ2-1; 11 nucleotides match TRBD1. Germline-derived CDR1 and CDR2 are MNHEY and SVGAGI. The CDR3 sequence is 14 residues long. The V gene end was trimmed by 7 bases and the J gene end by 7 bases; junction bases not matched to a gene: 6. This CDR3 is CASIQGQGGNEQFF. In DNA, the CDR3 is TGTGCCAGCATCCAGGGACAGGGGGGGAATGAGCAGTTCTTC.

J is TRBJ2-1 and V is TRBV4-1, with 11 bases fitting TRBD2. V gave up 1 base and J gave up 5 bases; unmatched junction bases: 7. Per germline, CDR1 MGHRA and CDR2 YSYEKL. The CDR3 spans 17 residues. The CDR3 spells CASSQVVAGGINNEQFF. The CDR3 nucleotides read TGCGCCAGCAGCCAAGTCGTAGCGGGGGGGATAAACAATGAGCAGTTCTTC.